Listed below are T cell receptor beta chains from one sample, sequenced in a study of cytomegalovirus exposure and HLA in healthy donors. Some clones are missing from TCRdb's copy, which holds only in-frame ones; the method was immunoSEQ multiplex PCR. The profile shows 100,000 to 150,000 clones, around 81% of them singletons. The specimen sequenced was PBMCs. The receptors shown here come from a woman aged 45-65 years in good health and CMV-seronegative. The CDR3 runs from the conserved cysteine through the conserved F or W. The D gene is left open where the match is weak. A row's size may be missing; if present it is once, few, many or a size class.

D gene	V gene	clone size	J gene	CDR3 protein	CDR3 DNA
TRBD1	TRBV29-1	once	TRBJ2-7	CSVERQGDEQYF	TGCAGCGTTGAAAGGCAGGGGGACGAGCAGTACTTC
TRBD2	TRBV19	-	TRBJ2-7	CASSISSGIGYEQYF	TGTGCCAGTAGTATATCTAGCGGGATCGGCTACGAGCAGTACTTC
TRBD1	TRBV2	-	TRBJ2-1	CASSSLRGYEQFF	TGTGCCAGCAGTTCCCTCAGGGGGTATGAGCAGTTCTTC
-	TRBV27	once	TRBJ2-3	CASRRGKMGTDTQYF	TGTGCCAGCCGACGGGGAAAGATGGGCACAGATACGCAGTATTTT
TRBD1	TRBV5-4	-	TRBJ2-1	CASSLIGTGRNEQFF	TGTGCCAGCAGCTTGATAGGGACAGGGAGGAATGAGCAGTTCTTC
-	TRBV27	-	TRBJ1-4	CASSLYREKGEKLFF	TGTGCCAGCAGTTTATACAGGGAGAAAGGTGAAAAACTGTTTTTT
-	TRBV19	-	TRBJ2-1	CASALRGGGSYNEQFF	TGTGCCAGTGCCCTGAGGGGGGGCGGCTCCTACAATGAGCAGTTCTTC
TRBD1	TRBV19	-	TRBJ2-7	CASSIRTGDYEQYF	TGTGCCAGTAGTATCCGGACAGGAGACTACGAGCAGTACTTC
TRBD1	TRBV5-4	-	TRBJ1-4	CASSHPGQGEKLFF	TGTGCCAGCAGCCACCCGGGACAGGGGGAAAAACTGTTTTTT
-	TRBV19	-	TRBJ1-4	CASHRDRDNEKLFF	TGTGCCAGCCACCGAGACAGAGATAATGAAAAACTGTTTTTT
TRBD1	TRBV2	-	TRBJ2-5	CASSERTGMVRETQYF	TGTGCCAGCAGTGAACGGACAGGGATGGTTCGAGAGACCCAGTACTTC
-	TRBV19	-	TRBJ1-2	CASRTRGNYGYTF	TGTGCCAGTAGAACCCGAGGAAACTATGGCTACACCTTC
TRBD2	TRBV6-5	few	TRBJ2-3	CASTSGGPRDTQYF	TGTGCCAGCACTTCGGGAGGCCCTAGAGATACGCAGTATTTT
TRBD2	TRBV11-2	-	TRBJ2-1	CASSLEETSGRRGTYNEQFF	TGTGCCAGCAGCTTAGAGGAGACTAGCGGGAGGCGGGGAACCTACAATGAGCAGTTCTTC
-	TRBV30	-	TRBJ1-3	CAWSPRPGSSGNTIYF	TGTGCCTGGAGTCCTCGCCCAGGTAGCTCTGGAAACACCATATATTTT
TRBD1	TRBV15	-	TRBJ1-5	CATSRGGTGGDRTQHF	TGTGCCACCAGCAGAGGGGGGACAGGGGGGGATAGGACCCAGCATTTT
TRBD2	TRBV7-9	-	TRBJ2-1	CASSLGFGREGNEQFF	TGTGCCAGCAGCTTAGGCTTCGGGCGGGAGGGCAATGAGCAGTTCTTC
-	TRBV11-3	-	TRBJ2-3	CASSPSDTQYF	TGTGCCAGCAGCCCCTCAGATACGCAGTATTTT
-	TRBV6-1	once	TRBJ2-3	CASPPSTDTQYF	TGTGCCAGCCCCCCTAGCACAGATACGCAGTATTTT
TRBD2	TRBV6-1	-	TRBJ2-4	CASSDVAGGPLAKNIQYF	TGTGCCAGCAGTGATGTAGCGGGAGGACCTCTAGCCAAAAACATTCAGTACTTC
TRBD2	TRBV5-1	-	TRBJ2-1	CASSGGLAGSEQFF	TGCGCCAGCAGCGGGGGGCTAGCGGGAAGTGAGCAGTTCTTC
-	TRBV2	-	TRBJ1-5	CASRNPGVDQPQHF	TGTGCCAGCAGGAACCCAGGGGTGGATCAGCCCCAGCATTTT
TRBD2	TRBV10-1	-	TRBJ2-2	CASSDSGMVGVTGELFF	TGCGCCAGCAGTGATAGCGGGATGGTGGGGGTCACCGGGGAGCTGTTTTTT
TRBD2	TRBV30	-	TRBJ2-1	CAWSPGRGAGEQFF	TGTGCCTGGAGTCCCGGGCGGGGGGCAGGGGAGCAGTTCTTC
TRBD1	TRBV19	-	TRBJ1-2	CASWGQDHYGYTF	TGTGCCAGTTGGGGACAGGACCACTATGGCTACACCTTC
-	TRBV27	few	TRBJ1-5	CASSLRGPGSNQPQHF	TGTGCCAGCAGTTTAAGGGGCCCCGGGAGCAATCAGCCCCAGCATTTT
-	TRBV13	-	TRBJ1-4	CASSQEQGINEKLFF	TGTGCCAGCAGCCAAGAGCAGGGGATTAATGAAAAACTGTTTTTT